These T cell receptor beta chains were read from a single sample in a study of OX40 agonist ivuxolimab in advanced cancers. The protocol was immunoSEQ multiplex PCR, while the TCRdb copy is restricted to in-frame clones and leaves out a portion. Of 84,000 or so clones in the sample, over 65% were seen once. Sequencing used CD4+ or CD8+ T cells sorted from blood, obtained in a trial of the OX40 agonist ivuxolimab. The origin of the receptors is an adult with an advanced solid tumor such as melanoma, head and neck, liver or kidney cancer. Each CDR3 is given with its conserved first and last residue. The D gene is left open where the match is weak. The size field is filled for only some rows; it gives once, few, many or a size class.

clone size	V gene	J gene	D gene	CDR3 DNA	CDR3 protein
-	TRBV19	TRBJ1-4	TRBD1	TGTGCCAGTAGGCTGACAGGGTTTGGTGAAAAACTGTTTTTT	CASRLTGFGEKLFF
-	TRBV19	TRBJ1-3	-	TGTGCCAGTAGTCTACGAACAGGGTTCAGTGGAAACACCATATATTTT	CASSLRTGFSGNTIYF
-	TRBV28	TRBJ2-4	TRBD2	TGTGCCAGCACCTATACTAGCGGGGGGGCCGGGCAAAACATTCAGTACTTC	CASTYTSGGAGQNIQYF
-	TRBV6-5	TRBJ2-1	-	TGTGCCAGCGGTCGGGGCCCTCTCGATGAGCAGTTCTTC	CASGRGPLDEQFF
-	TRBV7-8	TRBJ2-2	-	TGTGCCAGCAGCTTAGGGCGGACCACCGGGGAGCTGTTTTTT	CASSLGRTTGELFF
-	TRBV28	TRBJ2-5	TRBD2	TGTGCCAGCAGTCTAGCGGGGGGTGGAGAGACCCAGTACTTC	CASSLAGGGETQYF
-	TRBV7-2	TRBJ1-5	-	TGTGCCAGCAGCTTAATGGGACAGCCCCAGCATTTT	CASSLMGQPQHF
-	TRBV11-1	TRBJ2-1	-	TGTGCCAGCAGCTTACAGGGGCAGTACAATGAGCAGTTCTTC	CASSLQGQYNEQFF
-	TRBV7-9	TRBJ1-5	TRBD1	TGTGCCAGCAGCGGGACAGGTCCTTATCAGCCCCAGCATTTT	CASSGTGPYQPQHF
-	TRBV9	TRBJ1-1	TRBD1	TGTGCCAGCAGCGCTGGGGGACAGCTGAACACTGAAGCTTTCTTT	CASSAGGQLNTEAFF
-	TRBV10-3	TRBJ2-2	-	TGTGCCATCAGTGGGTCTCCAGGGGGAGGCACCGGGGAGCTGTTTTTT	CAISGSPGGGTGELFF
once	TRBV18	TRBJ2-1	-	TGTGCCAGCTCCACCACGGAGGGTTCCAATGAGCAGTTCTTC	CASSTTEGSNEQFF
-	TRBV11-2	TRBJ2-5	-	TGTGCCAGCACCCCGGCTTCGGTTGGGACCCAGTACTTC	CASTPASVGTQYF
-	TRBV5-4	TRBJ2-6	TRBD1	TGTGCCAGCAGCGCCCAGACAGGGGGGTTCTCTGGGGCCAACGTCCTGACTTTC	CASSAQTGGFSGANVLTF
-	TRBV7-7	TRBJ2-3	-	TGTGCCAGCAGCCAAAGCGGAAGCGTGACAGATACGCAGTATTTT	CASSQSGSVTDTQYF
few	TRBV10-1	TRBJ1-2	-	TGCGCCAGCACCTTGAAGGGGGGCTATGGCTACACCTTC	CASTLKGGYGYTF
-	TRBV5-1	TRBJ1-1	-	TGCGCCAGCAGCTTGGCGACGACCAACACTGAAGCTTTCTTT	CASSLATTNTEAFF
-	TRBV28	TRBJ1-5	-	TGTGCCAGCAGTTTAGGGGGCAGCAATCAGCCCCAGCATTTT	CASSLGGSNQPQHF
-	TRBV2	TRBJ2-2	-	TGTGCCAGCCAAGGGGACACCGGGGAGCTGTTTTTT	CASQGDTGELFF
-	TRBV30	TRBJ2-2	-	TGTGCCTGCGCTCCCAGCAAGAACACCGGGGAGCTGTTTTTT	CACAPSKNTGELFF
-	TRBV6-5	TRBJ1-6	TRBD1	TGTGCCAGCACTGGGACAGGAAGGAATTCACCCCTCCACTTT	CASTGTGRNSPLHF
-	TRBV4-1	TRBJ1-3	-	TGCGCCAGCAGCCCCGGCGGCTCTGGAAACACCATATATTTT	CASSPGGSGNTIYF
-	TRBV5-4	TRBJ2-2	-	TGTGCCAGCAGCCCCCAAGGGCCCGGGGAGCTGTTTTTT	CASSPQGPGELFF
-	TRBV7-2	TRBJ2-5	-	TGTGCCAGCAGCTTAAAGCTAGAGCAGACTCAGTACTTC	CASSLKLEQTQYF
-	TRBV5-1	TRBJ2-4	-	TGCGCCAGCAGCGAAACCCCGGGGCCGGGAAACATTCAGTACTTC	CASSETPGPGNIQYF
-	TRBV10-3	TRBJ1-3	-	TGTGCCATCAGTGAACGGGTCTCTGGAAACACCATATATTTT	CAISERVSGNTIYF
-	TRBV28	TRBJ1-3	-	TGTGCCAGCAGTTTAATTGCTGCTGGAAACACCATATATTTT	CASSLIAAGNTIYF
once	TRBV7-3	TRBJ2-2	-	TGTGCCAGCAGCTTATACAGGGTCGGCGGGGAGCTGTTTTTT	CASSLYRVGGELFF
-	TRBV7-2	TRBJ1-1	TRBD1	TGTGCCAGCAGGGTACAGGGGGCAACTGAAGCTTTCTTT	CASRVQGATEAFF
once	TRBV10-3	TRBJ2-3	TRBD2	TGTGCCATCAGTGGTCCGGGGGGGTCCCTTTATTCTAGCACAGATACGCAGTATTTT	CAISGPGGSLYSSTDTQYF
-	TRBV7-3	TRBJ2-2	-	TGTGCCAGCAGCCTCATGTCCTTCGGGGAGCTGTTTTTT	CASSLMSFGELFF
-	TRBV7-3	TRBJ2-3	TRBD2	TGTGCCAGCAGCTTGGGAAGCGGGGGGGCAGGAGATACGCAGTATTTT	CASSLGSGGAGDTQYF
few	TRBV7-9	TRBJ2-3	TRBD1	TGTGCCAGCAGCTTGGGAGACAGGGGAGTCACAGATACGCAGTATTTT	CASSLGDRGVTDTQYF
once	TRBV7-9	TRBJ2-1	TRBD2	TGTGCCAGCAGCCTACTAGCGCTGTCCTACAATGAGCAGTTCTTC	CASSLLALSYNEQFF
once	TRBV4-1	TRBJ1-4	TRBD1	TGCGCCAGCAGCCAAGATCCTAGCTCCGGGACAGCACATAATGAAAAACTGTTTTTT	CASSQDPSSGTAHNEKLFF
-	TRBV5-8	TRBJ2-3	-	TGTGCCAGCAGCTTGGGACTACAGGATGCTAGCACAGATACGCAGTATTTT	CASSLGLQDASTDTQYF
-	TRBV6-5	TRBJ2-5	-	TGTGCCAGCAGTTTGACTTCGCCCGGGGAGACCCAGTACTTC	CASSLTSPGETQYF
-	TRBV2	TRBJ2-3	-	TGTGCCAGCAGCTTAGGACTCGCCTTCACAGATACGCAGTATTTT	CASSLGLAFTDTQYF